This entry features one T cell receptor beta chain sequence. Antigen unknown. Time point reported: after neoadjuvant nivolumab, at surgical resection. These newly diagnosed stage II-IVA oral cavity squamous cell carcinoma patients had no prior systemic or radiation treatment. The CDR3 is made up of 17 amino acids. V shed 2 bases and J shed 1 base, with 17 bases lying between them. Germline-derived CDR1 and CDR2 are KGHSH and LQKENI. The data were taken from a study of neoadjuvant anti-PD-1 for oral cavity cancer. Study-wide context: Patients without progression got a fourth dose around day 43. General study points: Each response group had just a few patients in TCR analyses.

Most tumor samples had around 4.5 ug input DNA in two replicates. The table came from immunoSEQ multiplex PCR; TCRdb's copy has only in-frame clones and leaves some out. The table lists about 23,000 clones, 25% to 35% of them singletons, with roughly 15% in the top ten. This chain links TRBV18 with TRBJ1-1; possible D gene TRBD1, 6 bases. The sequencing here drew on tumor tissue, taken after nivolumab (anti-PD-1) treatment. The clonotype comes from a person aged 40 to 85 with oral cavity squamous cell carcinoma. CDR3 DNA sequence: TGTGCCAGCTCACCAAAGGCCGGGACGGGGGCGAACACTGAAGCTTTCTTT. Translating it yields CASSPKAGTGANTEAFF.